A single sample gave rise to the 19 T cell receptor beta chains below, sequenced in a study of T-cell memory formation after mild COVID-19. TCRdb itself ran the 5' RACE reads through MiXCR, one entry per CDR3 protein. The data show under 250,000 distinct CDR3 sequences, with over 9% seen just once and 22% held by the top ten. Sequenced: PBMCs or a T cell subset sorted from them (not recorded which). These receptors all stem from a man between 18 and 35 years old who had mild COVID-19 (a few samples of this study predate the infection). Cell type and time point are not known.

The rearrangement links TRBV4-1 to TRBJ2-7; TRBD2 is a possible D gene (6 bases). Trimming pared 4 bases from V and 4 bases from J, leaving 14 bases between. Per germline, CDR1 MGHRA and CDR2 YSYEKL. The CDR3 is 14 amino acids. In DNA, the CDR3 is TGCGCCAGCAGCCCCCCGGGCGGGGAATACGAGCAGTACTTC. Protein: CASSPPGGEYEQYF.

This clonotype came up a few times. The genes are TRBV20-1 and TRBJ2-1; weak D call: TRBD2 (7 bases). Germline loops: CDR1 DFQATT, CDR2 SNEGSKA (reference sequence). Trimming removed 5 bases at V and 2 bases at J, with 16 bases between. CDR3 size: 15 residues. The CDR3 coding sequence is TGCAGTGCTGTTACCGCGGGGGCCCCCTACAATGAGCAGTTCTTC. This translates into CSAVTAGAPYNEQFF.

This clonotype has only a few counts. The chain uses TRBV7-2 and TRBJ1-3; D call uncertain. This CDR3 is built from 16 residues. The V end was cut by 1 base, the J end by 0 bases, with 10 bases between. Per germline, CDR1 SGHTA and CDR2 FQGNSA. The CDR3 sequence is CASSLVGGYSGNTIYF. In DNA, the CDR3 is TGTGCCAGCAGCTTAGTAGGCGGATACTCTGGAAACACCATATATTTT.

The V and J genes are TRBV6-2 or TRBV6-3 and TRBJ2-7; 7 bases align to TRBD1. The germline CDR1 and CDR2 sequences are MNHEY and SVGEGT. The V and J ends lost 2 bases and 1 base, in that order; junction bases with no gene match: 5. This CDR3 contains 15 residues. CDR3 residues: CASSYGGTASYEQYV. CDR3 sequence (DNA): TGTGCCAGCAGTTACGGTGGGACAGCTTCCTACGAGCAGTACGTC.

The chain is built from TRBV7-9 and TRBJ2-1; TRBD2 matches at 8 bases. This CDR3 has 14 residues. Germline V gene data show CDR1 as SEHNR and CDR2 as FQNEAQ (reference sequence). Losses at the gene ends were 3 bases for V and 6 bases for J; bases not matched to a gene: 4. The CDR3 spells CASSLPRGGNEQFF. CDR3 sequence (DNA): TGTGCCAGCAGCTTGCCCCGGGGGGGCAATGAGCAGTTCTTC. Full variable domain (missing parts from reference TRBV7-9 and TRBJ2-1): DTGVSQNPRHKITKRGQNVTFRCDPISEHNRLYWYRQTLGQGPEFLTYFQNEAQLEKSRLLSDRFSAERPKGSFSTLEIQRTEQGDSAMYLCASSLPRGGNEQFFGPGTRLTVL.

This clonotype was counted between two and nine times. The chain has TRBV4-1 and TRBJ2-1; D is undetermined. The V gene's germline CDR1 is MGHRA and CDR2 YSYEKL. The CDR3 is 16 residues long. V was cut by 1 base and J by 1 base, with 11 bases left in between. CDR3 amino acids: CASSQVDLVSYNEQFF. CDR3 coding DNA: TGCGCCAGCAGCCAAGTCGACCTAGTTTCCTACAATGAGCAGTTCTTC.

In this sample, this clonotype turned up a few times. V gene TRBV20-1 combines with J gene TRBJ2-7, with 8 positions matching TRBD1. V gave up 1 base and J gave up 4 bases; unmatched junction bases: 9. Per germline, CDR1 DFQATT and CDR2 SNEGSKA (reference sequence). The CDR3 has 15 residues. Here the CDR3 reads CSARGNDRGPYEQYV. In nucleotides, the CDR3 is TGCAGTGCTAGAGGTAATGACAGGGGACCTTACGAGCAGTACGTC.

This chain connects TRBV7-9 to TRBJ1-1, with TRBD1 identical over 7 bases. The ends lost 5 bases at V and 2 bases at J; junction bases unmatched: 11. CDR3 length: 16 residues. Germline V CDR1 and CDR2: SEHNR, FQNEAQ (reference sequence). The CDR3 sequence is CASSHRGGTVNTEAFF. The CDR3 DNA sequence: TGTGCCAGCAGCCACCGTGGCGGGACAGTAAACACTGAAGCTTTCTTT.

The table lists this clonotype with many counts. This sequence joins TRBV7-2 and TRBJ2-2; 7 bases are a match to TRBD2. The CDR3 spans 16 residues. Losses at the gene ends were 4 bases for V and 6 bases for J; bases not matched to a gene: 11. Germline CDR1 is SGHTA and CDR2 is FQGNSA. The CDR3 bases are TGTGCCAGCAGCTCCGGTACGGGGGGTCCCCCCGGGGAGCTGTTTTTT. It codes for CASSSGTGGPPGELFF. The complete variable domain, with remaining parts taken from reference TRBV7-2 and TRBJ2-2, reads GAGVSQSPSNKVTEKGKDVELRCDPISGHTALYWYRQSLGQGLEFLIYFQGNSAPDKSGLPSDRFSAERTGGSVSTLTIQRTQQEDSAVYLCASSSGTGGPPGELFFGEGSRLTVL.

The V gene is TRBV10-3, the J gene TRBJ1-3; 8 nucleotides agree with TRBD1. Germline V gene data show CDR1 as ENHRY and CDR2 as SYGVKD. With V trimmed by 5 bases and J by 3 bases, 3 bases remained unmatched. The CDR3 spans 14 residues. This chain's CDR3 is CAISQGADGNTIYF. CDR3 nucleotide sequence: TGTGCCATCAGTCAGGGGGCGGATGGAAACACCATATATTTT.

This clonotype turned up a few times. The chain combines TRBV20-1 with TRBJ2-3, with 9 bases matching TRBD2. The CDR3 runs 13 residues. V lost 7 bases to trimming and J lost 5 bases; unmatched junction nucleotides: 7. The germline CDR1 and CDR2 sequences are DFQATT and SNEGSKA (reference sequence). The CDR3 loop is CSVGSGGKDTQYF. The CDR3 bases are TGCAGTGTAGGAAGCGGGGGGAAAGATACGCAGTATTTT.

The chain joins TRBV24-1 to TRBJ2-3; tentatively, D is TRBD2 (5 bases). The V gene's germline CDR1 is KGHDR and CDR2 SFDVKD. This CDR3 is 17 amino acids long. Trimming took 5 bases from V and 3 from J, leaving 20 bases between them. CDR3 nucleotides: TGTGCCACCAGTGCCCGTCGAGGGCCGGCCGGTACAGATACGCAGTATTTT. This gives the protein CATSARRGPAGTDTQYF.

This chain links TRBV20-1 with TRBJ1-1; 7 nucleotides line up with TRBD1. This CDR3 has 15 amino acids. V lost 0 bases and J lost 6; bases outside the gene matches: 10. Germline assignment: CDR1 DFQATT and CDR2 SNEGSKA (reference sequence). The CDR3 DNA follows: TGCAGTGCTAGAGATCATGGCAGGGGGGGATCTGAAGCTTTCTTT. Encoded protein: CSARDHGRGGSEAFF.

The sample holds many counts of this clonotype. This sequence joins TRBV7-2 and TRBJ2-3, with 8 bases lining up with TRBD2. The CDR3 has 16 amino acids. J lost 3 bases, V lost 4 bases, and 9 bases had no gene match. Looked up from germline, CDR1 is SGHTA and CDR2 is FQGNSA. In DNA form, the CDR3 reads TGTGCCAGCAGCTACACCGGGGGGGGCCTAACAGATACGCAGTATTTT. Its protein product is CASSYTGGGLTDTQYF.

This clonotype was seen repeatedly, ten times or more. The chain links TRBV7-2 to TRBJ2-7, with 11 bases identical to TRBD1. The CDR3 is made up of 14 amino acids. From germline, CDR1 is SGHTA and CDR2 FQGNSA. With 4 bases clipped from V and 4 bases from J, the junction kept 3 bases outside the gene matches. CDR3 amino acids: CASSYGTGGYEQYF. The CDR3 DNA reads TGTGCCAGCAGCTACGGGACAGGGGGTTACGAGCAGTACTTC.

This clonotype was detected a few times. The rearrangement joins TRBV29-1 to TRBJ2-7; D is possibly TRBD2 (5 bases). Germline V gene lookup returns CDR1 SQVTM and CDR2 ANQGSEA. V was shortened by 4 bases and J by 7 bases, with 8 bases between the two germline ends. The CDR3 runs to 10 residues. The CDR3 reads CSVAGEEQYF. The CDR3 DNA reads TGCAGCGTTGCCGGGGAGGAGCAGTACTTC.

The rearrangement uses TRBV7-2 and TRBJ2-1, with D perhaps TRBD2 (5 bases). Per germline, CDR1 SGHTA and CDR2 FQGNSA. The germline V and J ends were trimmed by 8 bases and 6 bases, with 17 bases remaining between them. The CDR3 runs to 14 residues. CDR3 DNA sequence: TGTGCCAGCCGGCGAACTAGGCTCGGCAATGAGCAGTTCTTC. Translation gives CASRRTRLGNEQFF.

The chain joins TRBV19 to TRBJ2-1; TRBD2 matches 7 bases. This CDR3 region has 16 residues. Germline V gene lookup returns CDR1 LNHDA and CDR2 SQIVND (reference sequence). After removal of 1 base from V and 2 bases from J, the junction contained 5 bases not matched to a gene. CDR3 DNA sequence: TGTGCCAGTAGTATAGTCCCAAGCGGGGCCTACAATGAGCAGTTCTTC. This translates into CASSIVPSGAYNEQFF.

This clonotype was counted ten times or more. The rearrangement joins TRBV28 to TRBJ1-2; D is undetermined. The germline gives CDR1 MDHEN, CDR2 SYDVKM. Trimming stripped 6 bases from V and 8 bases from J, with 13 bases between. This CDR3 is 12 amino acids long. DNA for the CDR3: TGTGCCAGCAGCTCCCCCGGAAAAGGCTACACCTTC. This sequence encodes CASSSPGKGYTF.